A selection of T cell receptor beta chains follows, all from one sample in a study of T cell responses to AZD1222 COVID-19 vaccine. TCRdb's copy holds only in-frame clones and misses some; the assay was immunoSEQ multiplex PCR. Of 130,000 to 150,000 clones in the sample, 91% are singletons; the top ten hold around 2.7%. The material sequenced was peripheral blood, taken on day 0 of AZD1222 vaccination. These receptors originate from an adult in good health. The CDR3 runs from the conserved cysteine through the conserved F or W. The D gene is left open where the match is weak. Not all rows give a size; the values are once, few, many and, for expanded clones, a class.

j_call: TRBJ2-2; clone_size: once; d_call: .; v_call: TRBV18; cdr3_nt: TGTGCCAGCTCACCAAATAGCGGCACGAACACCGGGGAGCTGTTTTTT; cdr3_aa: CASSPNSGTNTGELFF
j_call: TRBJ2-2; clone_size: .; d_call: .; v_call: TRBV12-5; cdr3_nt: TGTGCTAGTGGATCCGCGAGGGGGGGCATCACCGGGGAGCTGTTTTTT; cdr3_aa: CASGSARGGITGELFF
j_call: TRBJ1-2; clone_size: .; d_call: .; v_call: TRBV9; cdr3_nt: TGTGCCAGCAGCCTTCCCACCCCGGGTATTTCGGGTGGCTACACCTTC; cdr3_aa: CASSLPTPGISGGYTF
j_call: TRBJ2-2; clone_size: .; d_call: .; v_call: TRBV6-2/TRBV6-3; cdr3_nt: TGTGCCAGCAGTTACTCGGGGGTGACCGGGGAGCTGTTTTTT; cdr3_aa: CASSYSGVTGELFF
j_call: TRBJ2-7; clone_size: .; d_call: .; v_call: TRBV5-1; cdr3_nt: TGCGCCAGCAGCTTGGAGGTGTGGGGCGAGCAGTACTTC; cdr3_aa: CASSLEVWGEQYF
j_call: TRBJ1-5; clone_size: .; d_call: .; v_call: TRBV19; cdr3_nt: TGTGCCAGTTGTAACAGGGCCAATCAGCCCCAGCATTTT; cdr3_aa: CASCNRANQPQHF
j_call: TRBJ2-7; clone_size: .; d_call: TRBD2; v_call: TRBV11-3; cdr3_nt: TGTGCCAGCAGCTTAGAAACTAGCGCGCACGAGCAGTACTTC; cdr3_aa: CASSLETSAHEQYF
j_call: TRBJ2-2; clone_size: .; d_call: TRBD2; v_call: TRBV3-1/TRBV3-2; cdr3_nt: TGTGCCAGCAGCGTACTAGCGGCCAACACCGGGGAGCTGTTTTTT; cdr3_aa: CASSVLAANTGELFF
j_call: TRBJ1-5; clone_size: .; d_call: TRBD1; v_call: TRBV6-5; cdr3_nt: TGTGCCAGCAGCCGTGAGGCAGGGGGCTTCCAGCCCCAGCATTTT; cdr3_aa: CASSREAGGFQPQHF
j_call: TRBJ1-1; clone_size: .; d_call: TRBD1; v_call: TRBV7-2; cdr3_nt: TGTGCCAGCAGCTTCGACAGGGAGAAAGCCCCGACTGAAGCTTTCTTT; cdr3_aa: CASSFDREKAPTEAFF
j_call: TRBJ2-1; clone_size: few; d_call: .; v_call: TRBV24-1; cdr3_nt: TGTGCCACCAGCCCCCTACTCGGCAATGAGCAGTTCTTC; cdr3_aa: CATSPLLGNEQFF